Described below is a single T cell receptor (beta chain) sequence and its context. Its antigen is currently not known. No quality values exist for individual bases; no much larger clone is one base distant. This specimen comes from a study of cytomegalovirus exposure and HLA in healthy donors (dated by TCRdb to about 2017). With regard to the full study: According to an earlier analysis of 587 of the donors, about 179 million T cells yielded 117 million unique TCR beta sequences and about 300 Gb of sequence data. Among about 400 genotyped donors of the cohort, an average of about 220,000 unique TCR beta nucleotide sequences was sequenced per donor, of which about 19% were non-productive. Rather than using new phenotypic data, the later analysis identified candidate immune exposures from TCR beta sequences and from how often those sequences occurred across donors. The study profiled the T cell repertoires of 666 subjects by immunosequencing and related them to cytomegalovirus serostatus. A later analysis re-analyzed previously published TCR beta repertoires from several hundred donors and added high-resolution HLA genotyping to study TCR occurrence patterns. Four to six DR-DQ haplotypes were handled as single units for association and clustering, since linkage in the cohort was strong. Donor age, sex, ethnicity and CMV serostatus were collected together with the repertoire data. About 280 gigabases of sequencing data and around 88 million unique TCR sequences made up an early release that covered 500 to 650 HLA-typed donors. Genome-wide SNP genotypes for about three fifths of the roughly 670 donors were used in a later genetic analysis, which treated that subset as a discovery cohort. High-throughput TCR immunosequencing, statistical association of individual TCRs with disease status, and machine learning were combined to predict cytomegalovirus infection status. The aim of the study was to test whether cataloging public T cell receptors could identify signatures of past pathogen exposure. To decide whether each TCR beta V gene segment behaved as functional or pseudogenic, an earlier analysis of some 540 of the donors relied on high-throughput TCR beta sequencing. Of the approximately 370 genotyped donors, roughly 76% were placed in the genetic ancestry cluster associated with self-reported Caucasian donors. HLA typing included class I and class II loci at four-digit resolution. Typing coverage varied by locus: about 629-630 donors for A, B, C, DRB1 and DQB1; 500 to 550 for DQA1; more than 600 for DPA1; roughly 450 for DPB1. A separate validation cohort of roughly 130 different subjects was used in addition to the 666-subject first cohort. Every discovery cohort repertoire had been produced on one sequencing platform.

In total, over 600 healthy bone marrow donors made up the cohort. Cohort members were all nominally healthy when sampled, although unrecorded immune exposures were likely present. The donor tested CMV seropositive, placing the donor among the 290 or so seropositive members of the cohort. A peripheral blood sample was provided by each donor, and peripheral blood mononuclear cells were used for TCR beta sequencing. Genomic DNA was extracted from the blood cell samples with the Qiagen DNeasy Blood Extraction Kit. The library was made by the immunoSEQ multiplex PCR assay. For the multiplex PCR, a mixture combining 60 forward primers for TCR Vbeta segments and 13 reverse primers for TCR Jbeta segments was used. Amplification of the CDR3 region of rearranged TCR beta genes was performed with a multiplex PCR assay on genomic DNA. Amplified TCR beta libraries were sequenced as 87-base-pair reads on the Illumina HiSeq System. For the original study's pipeline: A later analysis counted 75 million to 100 million unique TCR beta chains across the 600 to 850 repertoires, and roughly 11 million of these chains were shared by at least two donors. Raw reads were error-corrected and collapsed into unique sequences with a nearest-neighbor algorithm that merged closely related sequences to remove PCR and sequencing errors. Alignment of CDR3 sequences to IMGT reference sequences was used to assign V, D and J gene segments. For a sequence to be retained, a match of at least six nucleotides was required to both a V gene segment and a J gene segment. A rearrangement was called productive if the CDR3 had no stop codons and remained in frame with V and J, and every other rearrangement was called non-productive. CDR3 was defined according to IMGT convention as the region running from the second conserved V-encoded cysteine to the conserved J-encoded phenylalanine. The earlier analysis of about 610 of the donors excluded sequences that lacked an unambiguous match to a single V gene segment. An earlier analysis of approximately 590 of the donors called V segments functional above 56.7% productive rearrangements and segregating when the between-donor standard deviation exceeded 5%. A statistical classification framework was built for diagnosing cytomegalovirus status from the catalog of TCR beta chain sequences. In a later analysis, TCR nucleotide sequences were compared against IMGT/GENE-DB human TR gene sequences so that V and J genes could be assigned. Using the TCRdist pipeline, a later analysis assigned CDR3 sequences along with most-parsimonious VDJ recombination scenarios. A later analysis defined each TCR beta chain by its CDR3 amino acid sequence plus V-gene family, and excluded reads lacking a unique V-gene family. As a way to deal with suspected cross-contamination and a sequencing artifact, a later analysis dropped 450 to 700 nucleotide sequences that were highly shared and had low generation probability. In a later analysis, a clonal expansion index for each public chain was calculated from normalized within-repertoire ranks of inferred template counts. Generation probabilities in a later analysis came from a VDJ recombination model fitted to out-of-frame rearrangements, and those results were checked against IGoR. In a later analysis, TCR-TCR, TCR-HLA and TCR-CMV co-occurrence was scored with hypergeometric tests, and a repertoire-size bias correction was applied to TCR pairs. False discovery rates were estimated in a later analysis by permuting HLA or CMV assignments 20 times. In a later analysis, co-occurring TCRs were grouped using DBSCAN, and TCRdist sequence similarity was added for clustering within HLA-allele-positive subsets. Co-occurrence clustering excluded repertoires with fewer than 30,000 or more than 120,000 public chains, plus five with anomalous nucleotide sharing. In TCRdb, the immuneACCESS table is reduced to in-frame sequences with V and J assigned. These tables do not hold every clone; where another copy was compared, an unresolved V gene accounts for under half, and the others remain unexplained. V and J calls and clone size are given by that table; D and trimming were obtained from the DNA. The sample yields 150,000 to 200,000 clones; 82% were counted once. The ten top clones hold around 9.1% of the sample.

Overall study outcomes, separate from this receptor: V-gene and J-gene trimming of TCR beta chains was associated with a missense DCLRE1C variant in a later genetic analysis, and the association was replicated in an independent cohort. A group of highly shared sequence variants was considered likely to be a technical artifact of the sequencing pipeline. According to the authors, the approach could potentially be generalized to other disease states and immunological phenotypes. The classifier was reported to diagnose cytomegalovirus status with high specificity and sensitivity in both the original and validation cohorts. A further reported finding was that TCR beta sequences accurately predicted the HLA-A and HLA-B alleles for most subjects in the first cohort. A later analysis found that TCR association rates varied across HLA loci, with DRB1 alleles showing the most associated TCRs and HLA-C alleles the fewest. A total of 150 or so TCR beta chains were listed by the study as associated with cytomegalovirus. The earlier analysis of 587 of the donors excluded over 15 rarely observed V segments, including chromosome 9 orphons, because counts were too low. CMV serostatus was the only immune exposure information available for the cohort. In vitro tests confirmed that a few of the cytomegalovirus-associated TCR beta chains recognize cytomegalovirus antigens. Correlated functional status among segregating V segments might reflect linkage disequilibrium, but an unknown experimental factor could not be ruled out. A later genetic analysis reported fewer N-insertions in productive TCRs among donors in an Asian-associated ancestry cluster than the roughly 640-donor mean. Across donors, most TCR sequences were observed very rarely, whereas some public TCRs were present in many individuals. Specific HLA alleles were associated with some 15,000 TCR beta sequences at a false discovery rate of 0.05 in a later analysis. In an earlier analysis of around 600 of the donors, most TCR beta V segments appeared in productive rearrangements about 90% or about 30% of the time, broadly matching IMGT annotations. Assigning TCR associations to individual alleles was difficult when HLA alleles, especially DR and DQ, strongly co-occurred. Because the 87-base-pair reads could not distinguish some IMGT-functional V segments, including TRBV6-2 and TRBV6-3, those segments were excluded. A later analysis found that HLA-associated TCR beta chains were more clonally expanded and had lower generation probabilities than equally common non-associated chains. Because some donors lacked HLA typing at each locus, the association tests relied only on the typed subset. This cohort had only TCR beta chains sequenced, and the lack of alpha or paired-chain data limited which features could be detected. According to a later analysis, parvovirus B19, influenza, CMV and Epstein-Barr virus appeared linked to several top co-occurrence clusters. Most CMV-associated TCR beta chains appeared to be HLA-restricted in a later analysis, and the HLA associations seemed to be driven largely by CMV exposure. Roughly uniform sequencing depth across donors was assumed in presence/absence analyses, although this assumption may not hold.

Spanning cysteine to phenylalanine, the CDR3 consists of 15 amino acids. This entry keeps only the CDR3 DNA: 45 bases, framed from base 1. The germline V gene gives CDR1 as SGHTA and CDR2 as FQGNSA. Germline trimming: 5 bases from V, 9 bases from J; junction bases outside gene matches: 5. The TCR originated in a male donor in good health and CMV-seropositive. Sequencing input: PBMCs. Here the chain combines TRBV7-2 and TRBJ2-1; TRBD2 lines up with 15 middle nucleotides. The CDR3 has the sequence CASSKPGLAGGEQFF. The sequenced DNA is TGTGCCAGCAGCAAACCGGGACTAGCGGGAGGTGAGCAGTTCTTC.